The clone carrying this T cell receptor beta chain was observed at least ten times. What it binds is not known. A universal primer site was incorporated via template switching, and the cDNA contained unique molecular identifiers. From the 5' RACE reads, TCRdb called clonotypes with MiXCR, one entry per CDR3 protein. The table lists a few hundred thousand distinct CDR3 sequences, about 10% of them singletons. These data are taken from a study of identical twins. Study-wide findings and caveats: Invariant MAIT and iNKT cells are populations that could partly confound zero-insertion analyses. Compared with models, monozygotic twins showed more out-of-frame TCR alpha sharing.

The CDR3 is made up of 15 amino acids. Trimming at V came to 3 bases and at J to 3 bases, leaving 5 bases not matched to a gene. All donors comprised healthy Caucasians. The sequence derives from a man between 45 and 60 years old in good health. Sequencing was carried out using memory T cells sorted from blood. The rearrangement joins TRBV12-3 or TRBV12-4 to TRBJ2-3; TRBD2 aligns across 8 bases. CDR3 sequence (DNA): TGTGCCAGCAGTTTTCAGCGGGGGAGGACAGATACGCAGTATTTT. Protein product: CASSFQRGRTDTQYF.